This entry is about one TCR beta chain. This CDR3 region has 15 residues. The V and J ends lost 6 bases and 9 bases respectively, with 18 bases between them. This sample is drawn from a study of T-cell reconstitution after alpha-beta-depleted transplantation in children. A TCRbeta library incorporating unique molecular identifiers was prepared. MiXCR, applied by TCRdb to the PCR reads, yields one record per CDR3 protein. The table shows roughly 300,000 distinct CDR3 sequences, with over 8% occurring only once. The sequence was collected from a human donor who donated a stem cell graft to a child with SCID. The sample was PBMCs from the stem cell graft donor, taken from the stem cell graft. The genes are TRBV12-3 or TRBV12-4 and TRBJ1-6; D remains unclear. The CDR3 loop reads CASSPNNSGGSPLHF. CDR3 sequence (DNA): TGTGCCAGCAGCCCGAATAACAGCGGAGGTTCACCCCTCCACTTT.